This T cell receptor (beta chain) was retrieved from a study of identical twins. TCRdb passed the 5' RACE reads through MiXCR, listing each CDR3 protein once. The profile covers roughly 720,000 distinct CDR3 sequences, with around a sixth appearing a single time and under 15% taken by the ten largest. This clonotype was counted a few times. The same data also went into a second study, on T cells expressing NK-cell markers. This second study notes: Repertoires of TCR beta were obtained from T cells sorted as CD3+CD56+NKG2C+, CD3+CD56+NKG2C- and CD3+CD56-NKG2C+. Leadership of the CD3+CD56-NKG2C+ fraction also belonged to these clonotypes in several donors.

The receptor was isolated from a young woman in good health. Sequencing was performed on PBMCs.

The CDR3 region is CASSYSGLAGYNEQFF. The CDR3 DNA reads TGTGCCAGCAGTTACTCGGGACTAGCGGGTTACAATGAGCAGTTCTTC. The chain is built from TRBV6-5 and TRBJ2-1; TRBD2 matches at 12 bases. There are 16 residues in the CDR3. Per the germline V gene, CDR1 is MNHEY and CDR2 is SVGAGI. V trimming: 0 bases; J trimming: 4 bases; junction bases outside the gene matches: 1.